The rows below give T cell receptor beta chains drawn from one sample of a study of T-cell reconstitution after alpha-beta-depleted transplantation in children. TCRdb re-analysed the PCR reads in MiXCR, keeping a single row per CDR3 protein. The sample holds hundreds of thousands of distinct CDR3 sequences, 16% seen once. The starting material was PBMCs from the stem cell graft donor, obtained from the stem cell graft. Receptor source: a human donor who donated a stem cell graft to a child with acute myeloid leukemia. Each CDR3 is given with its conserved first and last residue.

CATSRDADGWGGYTF | TRBJ1-2 | TRBV15 | 15
CASTYGGFRPGNTIYF | TRBJ1-3 | TRBV6-1 | 16
CSVPSGTQGAGDGYTF | TRBJ1-2 | TRBV29-1 | 16
CASSYPHTGGEVSYNEQFF | TRBJ2-1 | TRBV7-2 | 19
CASSPGRGALYEQYF | TRBJ2-7 | TRBV12-3/TRBV12-4 | 15
CATSGLDSTDTQYF | TRBJ2-3 | TRBV10-3 | 14
CSASPGQPPDGYTF | TRBJ1-2 | TRBV20-1 | 14
CASSEAWGLYNEQFF | TRBJ2-1 | TRBV7-7 | 15
CSASSQPLRGTEAFF | TRBJ1-1 | TRBV20-1 | 15
CASSTRQSRDLYEQYF | TRBJ2-7 | TRBV13 | 16
CASSLGAGAYEQYF | TRBJ2-7 | TRBV5-5 | 14
CSAPQGMNTEAFF | TRBJ1-1 | TRBV20-1 | 13
CASSHREEGFGYTF | TRBJ1-2 | TRBV5-1 | 14
CASRSGDYNEQFF | TRBJ2-1 | TRBV5-5 | 13
CSARREGRGELEQYF | TRBJ2-7 | TRBV20-1 | 15
CASSYSGAVHSYEQYF | TRBJ2-7 | TRBV6-5 | 16
CASSFQGRTEAFF | TRBJ1-1 | TRBV7-9 | 13
CASSLDNRGLIETQYF | TRBJ2-5 | TRBV11-1 | 16
CASSTRGQPGNTIYF | TRBJ1-3 | TRBV12-3/TRBV12-4 | 15
CSAEGTGWYYNEQFF | TRBJ2-1 | TRBV20-1 | 15
CASKHSSPLSGNTIYF | TRBJ1-3 | TRBV21-1 | 16
CAISERSEQYF | TRBJ2-7 | TRBV10-3 | 11
CASREGGGTEAFF | TRBJ1-1 | TRBV7-2 | 13
CSATGTSGGAWYIQYF | TRBJ2-4 | TRBV20-1 | 16
CASTRRGEMNTEAFF | TRBJ1-1 | TRBV19 | 15
CASSLDPGEEQYF | TRBJ2-7 | TRBV7-2 | 13
CSARDADGANEQFF | TRBJ2-1 | TRBV20-1 | 14
CASSSRDKDTEAFF | TRBJ1-1 | TRBV5-5 | 14
CSADDSANYGYTF | TRBJ1-2 | TRBV20-1 | 13